The next 13 T cell receptor beta chains were all read from a single sample in a study of cytomegalovirus exposure and HLA in healthy donors. TCRdb's copy holds only in-frame clones and misses some; the assay was immunoSEQ multiplex PCR. The data contain around 130,000 clones, 70% to 90% of them singletons. Sequenced sample: PBMCs. All receptors derive from a woman in her thirties in good health and CMV-seronegative.

The rearrangement uses TRBV18 and TRBJ2-5; no definite D call. Germline CDR1 reads KGHSH; CDR2 reads LQKENI. This CDR3 has 12 residues. V lost 5 bases and J lost 0, with 4 bases in between. CDR3 in amino acids: CASSEYQETQYF. DNA of the CDR3: TGTGCCAGCTCAGAGTACCAAGAGACCCAGTACTTC.

The J gene is TRBJ2-2, the V gene TRBV5-1; the D gene is possibly TRBD1 (5 bases). V lost 5 bases and J lost 7, with 12 bases in between. The CDR3 contains 13 residues. Germline loops: CDR1 SGHRS, CDR2 YFSETQ. The CDR3 coding sequence is TGCGCCAGCAGGCTTCAGGGTTACGGGGAGCTGTTTTTT. Its protein is CASRLQGYGELFF.

V gene TRBV19 combines with J gene TRBJ1-2, with D uncertain. The CDR3 is 16 residues long. Per germline, CDR1 LNHDA and CDR2 SQIVND (reference sequence). V was trimmed by 6 bases and J by 2 bases, leaving 19 bases between them. The CDR3 sequence is CASRQSPGSLNYGYTF. The CDR3 DNA reads TGTGCCAGTAGACAAAGCCCCGGGTCACTGAACTATGGCTACACCTTC.

The chain recombines TRBV7-9 with TRBJ1-3, with D hard to call. Trimming took off 5 bases at V and 0 bases at J, with 11 bases between the two ends. This CDR3 is built from 15 residues. Looked up from germline, CDR1 is SEHNR and CDR2 is FQNEAQ (reference sequence). The chain's CDR3 is CASSPPGYSGNTIYF. In DNA form, the CDR3 reads TGTGCCAGCAGCCCACCGGGATACTCTGGAAACACCATATATTTT.

V is TRBV19 and J is TRBJ2-5, with 15 bases aligning to TRBD2. The CDR3 totals 17 residues. V dropped 5 bases and J dropped 3; count of bases not matched to a gene: 7. CDR1 and CDR2 from the germline V gene are LNHDA and SQIVND (reference sequence). CDR3 bases: TGTGCCAGTAGTTCGTGGACTAGCGGGGGGGCGAAAGAGACCCAGTACTTC. Protein sequence: CASSSWTSGGAKETQYF.

This rearrangement joins TRBV5-1 to TRBJ1-4; tentatively, D is TRBD1 (5 bases). The CDR3 runs 22 residues. The ends were cut back, 0 bases at V and 1 base at J, with 28 bases in the middle. Germline V gives CDR1 SGHRS, CDR2 YFSETQ. The CDR3 DNA reads TGCGCCAGCAGCTTGGGTCTCTTCGGGGGGACCAGGGACCGTGGAACTAATGAAAAACTGTTTTTT. The encoded protein is CASSLGLFGGTRDRGTNEKLFF.

The rearrangement uses TRBV9 and TRBJ1-5; D perhaps matches TRBD1 (6 bases). The CDR3 loop spans 14 amino acids. Germline V gene data show CDR1 as SGDLS and CDR2 as YYNGEE. V was shortened by 4 bases and J by 3 bases, with 11 bases between the two germline ends. CDR3 bases: TGTGCCAGCAGCCCCACAGGGAACAATCAGCCCCAGCATTTT. Translation gives CASSPTGNNQPQHF.

The J gene is TRBJ2-7, the V gene TRBV7-2; no definite D call. The CDR3 length is 18 residues. The germline gives CDR1 SGHTA, CDR2 FQGNSA. V lost 5 bases and J 3 bases, leaving 26 bases between the germline ends. CDR3 region: CASSPRGSSEVFGYEQYF. DNA for the CDR3: TGTGCCAGCAGCCCTCGTGGTAGCTCGGAAGTATTCGGCTACGAGCAGTACTTC.

This chain links TRBV5-4 with TRBJ1-2; TRBD1 is a possible D gene (6 bases). Germline CDR1 reads SGHNT; CDR2 reads YYREEE (reference sequence). V lost 0 bases to trimming and J lost 1 base, with 10 bases between them. This CDR3 has 15 residues. This CDR3 reads CASSLVPGVNYGYTF. The DNA of the CDR3 is TGTGCCAGCAGCTTGGTGCCAGGGGTTAACTATGGCTACACCTTC.

The count of this clone is one. V and J are TRBV6-5 and TRBJ1-5; D possibly corresponds to TRBD1 (5 bases). CDR3 size: 15 residues. Germline V gene data show CDR1 as MNHEY and CDR2 as SVGAGI. V dropped 4 bases and J dropped 2 bases, with 12 bases sitting between them. The CDR3 region is CASSLLGGGNQPQHF. The CDR3 DNA follows: TGTGCCAGCAGTTTACTTGGAGGGGGCAATCAGCCCCAGCATTTT.

J is TRBJ2-7 and V is TRBV7-9, with TRBD1 as a possible D gene (6 bases). Per the germline V gene, CDR1 is SEHNR and CDR2 is FQNEAQ (reference sequence). V lost 7 bases to trimming and J lost 6 bases, with 16 bases between them. The CDR3 loop spans 13 amino acids. The CDR3 spells CASNLQLGGEQYF. CDR3 sequence (DNA): TGTGCCAGCAATCTACAGCTAGGGGGCGAGCAGTACTTC.

The chain recombines TRBV28 with TRBJ1-5; no clear D gene. The V end lost 1 base, the J end lost 3 bases, and 13 bases lay between the germline ends. The CDR3 is 16 amino acids. CDR1 is MDHEN and CDR2 is SYDVKM in the germline V gene. CDR3 coding DNA: TGTGCCAGCAGTTTATCGGTGGCCGGAGCCAATCAGCCCCAGCATTTT. It is translated as CASSLSVAGANQPQHF.

This chain uses TRBV11-3 with TRBJ2-1, with 9 bases fitting TRBD2. The length of the CDR3 is 16 residues. Germline trimming cut 5 bases from V and 6 bases from J; bases unmatched to any gene: 11. Germline V lookup: CDR1 SGHNT, CDR2 YENEEA. The CDR3 DNA is TGTGCCAGCAGCCCTCGGGAGCGGGGGGCGTGCAATGAGCAGTTCTTC. Protein product: CASSPRERGACNEQFF.